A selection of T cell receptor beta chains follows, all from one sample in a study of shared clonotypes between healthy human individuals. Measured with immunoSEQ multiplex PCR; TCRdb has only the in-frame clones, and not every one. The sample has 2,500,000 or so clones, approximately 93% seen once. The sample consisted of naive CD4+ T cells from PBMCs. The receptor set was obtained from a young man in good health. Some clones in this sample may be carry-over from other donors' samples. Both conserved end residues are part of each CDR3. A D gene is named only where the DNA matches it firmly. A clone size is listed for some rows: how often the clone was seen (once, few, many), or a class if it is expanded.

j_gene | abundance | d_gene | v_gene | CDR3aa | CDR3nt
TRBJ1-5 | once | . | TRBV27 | CASSPNRPTGFHQPQHF | TGTGCCAGCAGCCCCAACCGTCCAACAGGGTTCCATCAGCCCCAGCATTTT
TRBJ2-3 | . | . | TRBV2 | CASSELQSTDTQYF | TGTGCCAGCAGTGAATTACAGAGCACAGATACGCAGTATTTT
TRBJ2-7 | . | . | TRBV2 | CASSGVPPVIPNLGEQYF | TGTGCCAGCAGTGGGGTCCCTCCGGTCATCCCCAACCTCGGCGAGCAGTACTTC
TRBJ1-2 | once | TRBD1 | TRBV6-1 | CASSLRGLAGYTF | TGTGCCAGCAGCCTCAGGGGGCTGGCTGGCTACACCTTC
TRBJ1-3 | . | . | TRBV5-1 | CASSLVGVGNTIYF | TGCGCCAGCAGCTTGGTGGGGGTTGGAAACACCATATATTTT
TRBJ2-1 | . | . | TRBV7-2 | CASSSRRGSLRTYNEQFF | TGTGCCAGCAGCTCCCGGCGAGGGAGCTTACGGACCTACAATGAGCAGTTCTTC
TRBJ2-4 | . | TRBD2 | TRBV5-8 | CASSRVSGGIQYF | TGTGCCAGCAGCCGGGTGTCGGGGGGCATTCAGTACTTC
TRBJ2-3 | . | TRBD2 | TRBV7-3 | CASSRTSGTSDTQYF | TGTGCCAGCAGCCGGACTAGCGGGACTTCAGATACGCAGTATTTT
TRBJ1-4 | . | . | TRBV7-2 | CASSLRGVNEKLFF | TGTGCCAGCAGCCTAAGGGGGGTTAATGAAAAACTGTTTTTT
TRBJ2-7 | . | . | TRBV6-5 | CASSYQRSGEQYF | TGTGCCAGCAGTTATCAAAGGTCGGGAGAGCAGTACTTC
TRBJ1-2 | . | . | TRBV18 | CASSPTSRVDYGYTF | TGTGCCAGCTCACCGACTTCGAGAGTAGACTATGGCTACACCTTC
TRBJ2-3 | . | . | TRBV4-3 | CASSPGPKGDTQYF | TGCGCCAGCAGCCCGGGACCGAAGGGGGATACGCAGTATTTT
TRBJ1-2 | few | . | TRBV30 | CALSPGHYGYTF | TGTGCCCTCTCACCGGGACACTATGGCTACACCTTC
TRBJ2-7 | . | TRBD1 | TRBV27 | CASSLAPPTGSNYEQYF | TGTGCCAGCAGTTTAGCCCCCCCGACAGGGTCCAACTACGAGCAGTACTTC
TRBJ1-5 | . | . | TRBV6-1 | CASSENGGGVQPQHF | TGTGCCAGCAGTGAAAATGGTGGGGGGGTGCAGCCCCAGCATTTT
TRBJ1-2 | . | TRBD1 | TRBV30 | CAWIRGFSKDRDQGGYTF | TGTGCCTGGATCCGGGGATTCTCCAAGGACAGGGACCAGGGTGGCTACACCTTC
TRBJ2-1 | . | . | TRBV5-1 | CASSLVGRNTYNEQFF | TGCGCCAGCAGCTTGGTGGGACGGAACACCTACAATGAGCAGTTCTTC
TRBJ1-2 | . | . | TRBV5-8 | CASSQLELGTNYGYTF | TGTGCCAGCAGCCAGCTCGAACTGGGGACTAACTATGGCTACACCTTC
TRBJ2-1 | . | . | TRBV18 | CASSPNSGGVHYEQFF | TGTGCCAGCTCACCAAATAGCGGTGGGGTACACTATGAGCAGTTCTTC
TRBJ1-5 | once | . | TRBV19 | CASSIYKNGNQPQHF | TGTGCCAGTAGTATATATAAAAATGGCAATCAGCCCCAGCATTTT